This entry lists 3 T cell receptor beta chains sequenced from one sample in a study of blood T cell repertoires in COVID-19. Assay: immunoSEQ multiplex PCR; the TCRdb copy retains only in-frame clones and omits some. The sample shows about 270,000 clones, roughly nine tenths of them seen only once. Specimen: peripheral blood. These receptors were obtained from a woman aged 25-40 years with COVID-19, enrolled during active disease.

V and J are TRBV5-1 and TRBJ2-5; maybe TRBD1 (5 bases). The CDR3 extends over 13 amino acids. Trimming cost V 5 bases and J 1 base, with 9 bases left between them. CDR1 and CDR2 (germline): SGHRS, YFSETQ. The CDR3 DNA reads as TGCGCCAGCAGTTCACAGGTCCAAGAGACCCAGTACTTC. Protein product: CASSSQVQETQYF.

The chain recombines TRBV5-1 with TRBJ2-1; D is possibly TRBD1 (6 bases). This CDR3 is built from 20 residues. Deletions cut 4 bases from V and 12 bases from J, with 38 bases between. Looked up from germline, CDR1 is SGHRS and CDR2 is YFSETQ. The CDR3 DNA is TGCGCCAGCAGCGTTGGGACACCTTCCGGGGTACTCCTTCGTTCTATGTGGCAGTTCTTC. Translating gives CASSVGTPSGVLLRSMWQFF.

V and J are TRBV12-3 or TRBV12-4 and TRBJ1-2; D gene unclear. Deletions cut 8 bases from V and 5 bases from J, with 12 bases between. CDR3 length: 12 residues. The CDR3 nucleotides read TGTGCCAGCCGACATGGAGGTTATGGCTACACCTTC. It specifies CASRHGGYGYTF.